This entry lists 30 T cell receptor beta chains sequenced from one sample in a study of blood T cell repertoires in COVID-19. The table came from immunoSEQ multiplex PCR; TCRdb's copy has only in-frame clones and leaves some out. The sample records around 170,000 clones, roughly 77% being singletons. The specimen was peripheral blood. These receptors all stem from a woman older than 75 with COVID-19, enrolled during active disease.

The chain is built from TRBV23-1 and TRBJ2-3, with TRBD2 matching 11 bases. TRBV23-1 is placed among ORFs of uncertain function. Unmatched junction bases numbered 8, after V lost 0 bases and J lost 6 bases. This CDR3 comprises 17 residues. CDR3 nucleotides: TGCGCCAGCAGTCAATCGGTCGCTAGCGGGAGGTCCGATACGCAGTATTTT. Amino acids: CASSQSVASGRSDTQYF.

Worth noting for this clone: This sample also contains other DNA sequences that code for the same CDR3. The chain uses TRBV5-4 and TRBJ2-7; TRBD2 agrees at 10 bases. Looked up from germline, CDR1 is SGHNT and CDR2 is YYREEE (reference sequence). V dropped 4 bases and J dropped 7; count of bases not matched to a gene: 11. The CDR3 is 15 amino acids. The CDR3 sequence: CASSLALAGVGEQYF. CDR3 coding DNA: TGTGCCAGCAGCCTAGCCCTAGCGGGAGTAGGTGAGCAGTACTTC. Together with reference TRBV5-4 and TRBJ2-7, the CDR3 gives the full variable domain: ETGVTQSPTHLIKTRGQQVTLRCSSQSGHNTVSWYQQALGQGPQFIFQYYREEENGRGNFPPRFSGLQFPNYSSELNVNALELDDSALYLCASSLALAGVGEQYFGPGTRLTVT.

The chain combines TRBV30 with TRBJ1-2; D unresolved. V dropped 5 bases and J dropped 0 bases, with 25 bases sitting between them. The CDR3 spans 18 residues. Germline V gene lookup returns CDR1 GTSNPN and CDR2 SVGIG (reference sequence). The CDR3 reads CAWATGRTTSLANYGYTF. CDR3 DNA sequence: TGTGCCTGGGCCACGGGTAGGACTACCTCGTTAGCTAACTATGGCTACACCTTC.

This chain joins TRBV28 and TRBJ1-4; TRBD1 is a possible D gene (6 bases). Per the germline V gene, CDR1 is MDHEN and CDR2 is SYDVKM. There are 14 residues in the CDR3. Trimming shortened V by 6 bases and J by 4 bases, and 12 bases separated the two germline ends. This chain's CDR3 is CASSSTGYNEKLFF. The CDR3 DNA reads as TGTGCCAGCAGCAGTACAGGGTATAATGAAAAACTGTTTTTT.

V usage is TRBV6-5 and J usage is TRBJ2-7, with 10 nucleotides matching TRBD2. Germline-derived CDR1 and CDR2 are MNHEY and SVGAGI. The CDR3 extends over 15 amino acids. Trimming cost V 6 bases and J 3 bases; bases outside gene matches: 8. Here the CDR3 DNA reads TGTGCCAGCAGCGTAACCCTAGCGGGAGTCTACGAGCAGTACTTC. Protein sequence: CASSVTLAGVYEQYF.

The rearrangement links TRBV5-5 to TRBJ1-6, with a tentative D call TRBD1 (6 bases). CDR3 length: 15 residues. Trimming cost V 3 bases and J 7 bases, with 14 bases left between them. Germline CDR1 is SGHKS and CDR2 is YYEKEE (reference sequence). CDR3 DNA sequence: TGTGCCAGCAGCTCACGACAGGCGTTGAATTCACCCCTCCACTTT. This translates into CASSSRQALNSPLHF.

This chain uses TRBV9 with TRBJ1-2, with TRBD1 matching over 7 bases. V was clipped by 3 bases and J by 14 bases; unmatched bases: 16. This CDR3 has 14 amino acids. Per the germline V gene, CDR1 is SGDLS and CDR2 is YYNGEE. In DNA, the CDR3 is TGTGCCAGCAGCGCCGCCGACAGGGCAGGGCTTGGGACCTTC. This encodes CASSAADRAGLGTF.

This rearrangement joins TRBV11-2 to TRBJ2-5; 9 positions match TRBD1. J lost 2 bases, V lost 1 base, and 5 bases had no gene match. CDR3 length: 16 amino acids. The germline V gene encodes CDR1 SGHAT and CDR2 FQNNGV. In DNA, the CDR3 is TGTGCCAGCAGCTTAGCTCAGACAGGGGGTCAAGAGACCCAGTACTTC. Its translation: CASSLAQTGGQETQYF.

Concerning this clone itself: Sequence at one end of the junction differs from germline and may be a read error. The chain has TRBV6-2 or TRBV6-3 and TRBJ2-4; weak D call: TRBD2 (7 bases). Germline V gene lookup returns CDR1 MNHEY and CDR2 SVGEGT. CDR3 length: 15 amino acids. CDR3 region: CASSHSPGGGNIQYF. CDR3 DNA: TGTGCCAGCAGTCACTCGCCGGGGGGCGGAAACATTCAGTACTTC.

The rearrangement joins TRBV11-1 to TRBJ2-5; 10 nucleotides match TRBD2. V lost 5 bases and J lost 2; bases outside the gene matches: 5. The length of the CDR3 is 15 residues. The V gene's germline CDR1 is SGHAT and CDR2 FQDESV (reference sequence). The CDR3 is CASSRRTSGQETQYF. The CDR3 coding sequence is TGTGCCAGCAGCAGACGGACTAGCGGACAAGAGACCCAGTACTTC.

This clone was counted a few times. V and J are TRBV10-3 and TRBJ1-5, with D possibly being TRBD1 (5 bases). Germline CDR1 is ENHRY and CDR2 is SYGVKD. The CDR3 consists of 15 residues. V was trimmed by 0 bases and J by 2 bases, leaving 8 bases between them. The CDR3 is CAISESRGGNQPQHF. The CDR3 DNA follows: TGTGCCATCAGTGAGTCAAGGGGTGGCAATCAGCCCCAGCATTTT.

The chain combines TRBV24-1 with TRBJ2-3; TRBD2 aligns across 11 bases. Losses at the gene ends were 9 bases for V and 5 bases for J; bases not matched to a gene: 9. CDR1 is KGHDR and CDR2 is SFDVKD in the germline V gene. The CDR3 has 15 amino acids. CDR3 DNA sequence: TGTGCCACCGTGGGGCTAGCGGGAGGACGAGATACGCAGTATTTT. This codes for CATVGLAGGRDTQYF.

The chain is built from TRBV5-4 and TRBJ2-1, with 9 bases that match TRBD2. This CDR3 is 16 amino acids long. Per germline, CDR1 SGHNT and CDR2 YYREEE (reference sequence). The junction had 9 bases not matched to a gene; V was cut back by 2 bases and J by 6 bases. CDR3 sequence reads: CASSFLGGGAPNEQFF. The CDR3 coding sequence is TGTGCCAGCAGCTTTCTTGGCGGGGGGGCTCCCAATGAGCAGTTCTTC.

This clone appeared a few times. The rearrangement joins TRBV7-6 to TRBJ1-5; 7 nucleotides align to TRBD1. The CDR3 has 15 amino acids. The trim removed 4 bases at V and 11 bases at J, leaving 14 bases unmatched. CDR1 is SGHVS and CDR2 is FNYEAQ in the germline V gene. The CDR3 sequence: CASSSRQGPTEAQHF. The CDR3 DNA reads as TGTGCCAGCAGCTCGAGACAGGGCCCCACTGAAGCCCAGCATTTT.

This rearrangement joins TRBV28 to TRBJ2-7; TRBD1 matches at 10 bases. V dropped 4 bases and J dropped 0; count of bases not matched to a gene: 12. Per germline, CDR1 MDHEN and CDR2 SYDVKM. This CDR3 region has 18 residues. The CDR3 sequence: CASSSRDRGPLSSYEQYF. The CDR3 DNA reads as TGTGCCAGCAGTTCCCGGGACAGGGGACCCCTGAGCTCCTACGAGCAGTACTTC.

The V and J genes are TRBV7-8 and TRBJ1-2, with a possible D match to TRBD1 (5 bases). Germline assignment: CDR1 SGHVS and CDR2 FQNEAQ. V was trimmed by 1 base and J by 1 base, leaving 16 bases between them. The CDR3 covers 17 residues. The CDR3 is CASSLEPRQYHNYGYTF. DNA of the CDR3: TGTGCCAGCAGCTTAGAACCGAGACAGTACCATAACTATGGCTACACCTTC.

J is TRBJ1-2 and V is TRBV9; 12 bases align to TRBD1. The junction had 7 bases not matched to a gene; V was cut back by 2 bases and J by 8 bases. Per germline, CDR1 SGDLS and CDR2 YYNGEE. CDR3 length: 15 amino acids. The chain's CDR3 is CASSVPGQGARGYTF. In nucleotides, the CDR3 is TGTGCCAGCAGCGTGCCGGGACAGGGGGCGCGAGGCTACACCTTC.

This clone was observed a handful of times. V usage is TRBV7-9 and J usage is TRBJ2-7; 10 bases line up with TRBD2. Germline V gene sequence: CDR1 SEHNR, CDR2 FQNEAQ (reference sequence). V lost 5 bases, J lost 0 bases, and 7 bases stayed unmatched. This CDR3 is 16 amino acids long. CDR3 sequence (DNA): TGTGCCAGCAGCCCAAGAGGACTAGCGGACTCCTACGAGCAGTACTTC. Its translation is CASSPRGLADSYEQYF.

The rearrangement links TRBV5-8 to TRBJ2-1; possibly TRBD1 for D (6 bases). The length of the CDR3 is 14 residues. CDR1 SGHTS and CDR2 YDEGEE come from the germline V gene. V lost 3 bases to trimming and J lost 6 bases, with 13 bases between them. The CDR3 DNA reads TGTGCCAGCAGCTCAGGGGCTCCACGCAATGAGCAGTTCTTC. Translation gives CASSSGAPRNEQFF. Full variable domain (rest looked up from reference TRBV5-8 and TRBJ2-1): EAGVTQSPTHLIKTRGQQATLRCSPISGHTSVYWYQQALGLGLQFLLWYDEGEERNRGNFPPRFSGRQFPNYSSELNVNALELEDSALYLCASSSGAPRNEQFFGPGTRLTVL.

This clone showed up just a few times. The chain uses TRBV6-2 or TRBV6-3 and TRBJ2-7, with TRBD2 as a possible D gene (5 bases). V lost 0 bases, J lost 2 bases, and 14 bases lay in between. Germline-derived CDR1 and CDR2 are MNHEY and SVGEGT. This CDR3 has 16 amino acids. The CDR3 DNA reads TGTGCCAGCAGTTACTCGAAGCGGAAAGGTCCCTACGAGCAGTACTTC. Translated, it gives CASSYSKRKGPYEQYF.

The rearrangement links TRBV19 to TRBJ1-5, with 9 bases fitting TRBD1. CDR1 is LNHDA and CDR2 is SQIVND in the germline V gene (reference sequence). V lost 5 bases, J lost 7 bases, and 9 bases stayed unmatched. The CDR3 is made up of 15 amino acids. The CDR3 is CASSPSRQGEQPQHF. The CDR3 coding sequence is TGTGCCAGTAGTCCTTCCCGACAGGGGGAGCAGCCCCAGCATTTT.

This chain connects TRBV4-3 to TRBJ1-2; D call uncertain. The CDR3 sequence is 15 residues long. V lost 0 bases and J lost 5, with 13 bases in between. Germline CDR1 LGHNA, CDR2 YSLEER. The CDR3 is CASSQDKDFPYGYTF. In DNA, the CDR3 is TGCGCCAGCAGCCAAGATAAGGACTTTCCTTATGGCTACACCTTC.

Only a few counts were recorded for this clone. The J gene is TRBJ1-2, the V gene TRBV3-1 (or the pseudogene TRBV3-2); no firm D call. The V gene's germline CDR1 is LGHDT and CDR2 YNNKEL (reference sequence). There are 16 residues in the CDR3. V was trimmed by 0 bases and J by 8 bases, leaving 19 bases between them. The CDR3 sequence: CASSQDWGVLSRGYTF. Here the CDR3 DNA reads TGTGCCAGCAGCCAAGATTGGGGAGTCCTGAGTCGAGGCTACACCTTC.

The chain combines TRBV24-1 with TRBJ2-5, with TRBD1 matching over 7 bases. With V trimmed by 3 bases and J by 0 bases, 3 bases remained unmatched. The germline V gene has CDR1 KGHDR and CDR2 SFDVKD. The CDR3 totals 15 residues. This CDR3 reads CATSDTDRDQETQYF. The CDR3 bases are TGTGCCACCAGTGATACCGACAGGGACCAAGAGACCCAGTACTTC.

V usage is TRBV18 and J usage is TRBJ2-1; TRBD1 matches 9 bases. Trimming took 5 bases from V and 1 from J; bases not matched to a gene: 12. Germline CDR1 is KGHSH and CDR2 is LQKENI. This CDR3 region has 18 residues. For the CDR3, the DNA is TGTGCCAGCTCAAGCTACTTAACCGGGACAGGGTCCTACAATGAGCAGTTCTTC. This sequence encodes CASSSYLTGTGSYNEQFF.

As DNA, the CDR3 is TGTGCCAGCGGGACAGGGGCCTTCACTGAAGCTTTCTTT. This translates into CASGTGAFTEAFF. This chain joins TRBV7-3 and TRBJ1-1, with TRBD1 matching 10 bases. V lost 8 bases, J lost 4 bases, and 4 bases stayed unmatched. Per germline, CDR1 SGHTA and CDR2 FQGTGA. The CDR3 totals 13 residues.

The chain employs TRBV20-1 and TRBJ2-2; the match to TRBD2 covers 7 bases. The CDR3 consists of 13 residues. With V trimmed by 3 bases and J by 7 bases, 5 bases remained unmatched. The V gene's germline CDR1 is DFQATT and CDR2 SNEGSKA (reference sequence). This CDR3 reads CSASRGDYGELFF. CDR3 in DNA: TGCAGTGCTAGTCGAGGGGACTACGGGGAGCTGTTTTTT.

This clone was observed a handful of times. The CDR3 sequence: CSARPHGSQYF. CDR3 nucleotide sequence: TGCAGTGCCCGCCCCCACGGGAGCCAGTACTTC. The V call is TRBV20-1, the J call TRBJ2-5; the D gene is possibly TRBD2 (6 bases). CDR1 is DFQATT, CDR2 SNEGSKA, per germline (reference sequence). V was pared by 6 bases and J by 10 bases, with 15 bases between. The length of the CDR3 is 11 residues.

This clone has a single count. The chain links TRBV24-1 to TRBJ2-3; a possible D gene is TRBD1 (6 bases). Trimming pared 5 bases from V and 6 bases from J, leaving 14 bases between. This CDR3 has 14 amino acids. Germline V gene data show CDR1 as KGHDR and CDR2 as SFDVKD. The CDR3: CATSGAGVLDTQYF. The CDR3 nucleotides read TGTGCCACCAGTGGGGCAGGGGTTTTGGATACGCAGTATTTT.

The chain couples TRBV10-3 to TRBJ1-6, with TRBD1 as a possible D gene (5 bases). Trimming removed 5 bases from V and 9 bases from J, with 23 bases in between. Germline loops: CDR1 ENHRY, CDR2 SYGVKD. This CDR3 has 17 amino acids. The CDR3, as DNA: TGTGCCATCAGTAAGACTAAGCCGGGGACTCTACTTTCACCCCTCCACTTT. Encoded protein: CAISKTKPGTLLSPLHF.